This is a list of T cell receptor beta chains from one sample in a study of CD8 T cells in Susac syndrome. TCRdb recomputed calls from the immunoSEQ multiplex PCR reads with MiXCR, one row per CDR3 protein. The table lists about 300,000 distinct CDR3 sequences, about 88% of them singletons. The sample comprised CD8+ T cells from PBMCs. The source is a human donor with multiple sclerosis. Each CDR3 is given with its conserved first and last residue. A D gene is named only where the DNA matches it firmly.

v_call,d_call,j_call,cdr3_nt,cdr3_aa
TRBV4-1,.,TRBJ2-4,TGCGCCAGCAGCCAAGGTGGTGCCAAAAACATTCAGTACTTC,CASSQGGAKNIQYF
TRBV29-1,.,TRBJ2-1,TGCAGCGTGGGAAGGGGAAATGAGCAGTTCTTC,CSVGRGNEQFF
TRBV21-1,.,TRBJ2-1,TGTGCCAGCAGCAAAGGCACCAGACAGGTTACGAGCAATGAGCAGTTCTTC,CASSKGTRQVTSNEQFF
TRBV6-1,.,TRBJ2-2,TGTGCCAGCAGTGAACAGGCAGGGGGGTTTGACACCGGGGAGCTGTTTTTT,CASSEQAGGFDTGELFF
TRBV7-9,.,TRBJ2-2,TGTGCCAGCAGCTTAGCGCCGGGATACACCGGGGAGCTGTTTTTT,CASSLAPGYTGELFF
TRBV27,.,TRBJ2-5,TGTGCCAGCAGCGCTGGCGGAATTACGGGACCGCAAGAGACCCAGTACTTC,CASSAGGITGPQETQYF
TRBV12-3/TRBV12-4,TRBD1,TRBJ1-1,TGTGCCAGCACCTGGACAGGGAGTAACACTGAAGCTTTCTTT,CASTWTGSNTEAFF
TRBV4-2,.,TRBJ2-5,TGTGCCAGCAGCCAAGAATGGGGGGAGACCCAGTACTTC,CASSQEWGETQYF
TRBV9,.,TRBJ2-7,TGTGCCAGCAGCCAAGGACACGGTCCCTACGAGCAGTACTTC,CASSQGHGPYEQYF
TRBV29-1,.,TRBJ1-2,TGCAGCGTTGCACAGGGAGAGCGATATGGCTACACCTTC,CSVAQGERYGYTF